This T cell receptor beta chain was observed in a study of regulatory T cells in long-lasting Graves disease. Whole-study results and caveats: Repertoires from persistent disease leaned toward TRBV28, TRBJ1-2 and TRBJ2-5.

With iRepertoire HTBI primers and Arm-PCR of CDR3 regions, TCR beta libraries were built. TCRdb recomputed calls from the multiplex PCR reads with MiXCR, one row per CDR3 protein. The sample lists under 400,000 distinct CDR3 sequences; roughly a sixth were seen once. The sample's time point: newly diagnosed GD, antithyroid drugs for less than 3 months. TCR sequences were obtained from RNA taken from PBMCs. Graves' disease diagnosis followed American Thyroid Association guidelines. Details on this clonotype: Its antigen is not known.

CDR1 MDHEN and CDR2 SYDVKM come from the germline V gene. V gave up 4 bases and J gave up 11 bases, with 18 bases separating them. This CDR3 has 13 amino acids. The same data also went into a second study, on T cells in Graves' hyperthyroidism and ophthalmopathy. That study reports: In the first-round RT-PCR of the TCR CDR3, the HTBI primer set was used.

Sample: peripheral blood mononuclear cells (PBMCs), taken at new diagnosis, from a patient treated with antithyroid drugs. The source is a man aged 40-50 years with Graves disease. This chain joins TRBV28 and TRBJ2-7; weak D call: TRBD1 (5 bases). The CDR3, as DNA: TGTGCCAGCAGTTCCTACCGAAACAAGGGGAAGTACTTC. It codes for CASSSYRNKGKYF.